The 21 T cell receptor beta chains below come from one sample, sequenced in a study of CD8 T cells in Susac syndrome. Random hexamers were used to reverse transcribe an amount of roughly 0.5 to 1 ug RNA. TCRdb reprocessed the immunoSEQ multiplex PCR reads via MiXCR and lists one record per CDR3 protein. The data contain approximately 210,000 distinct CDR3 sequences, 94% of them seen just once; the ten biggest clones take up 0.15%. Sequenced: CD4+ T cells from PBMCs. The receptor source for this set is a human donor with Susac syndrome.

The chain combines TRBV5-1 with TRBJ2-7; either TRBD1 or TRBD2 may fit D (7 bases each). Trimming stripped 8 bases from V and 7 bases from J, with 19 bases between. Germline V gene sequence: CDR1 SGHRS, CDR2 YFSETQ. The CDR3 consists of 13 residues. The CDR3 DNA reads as TGCGCCAGTCGACAGGGAGGAGCGGGGGAGCAGTACTTC. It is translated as CASRQGGAGEQYF.

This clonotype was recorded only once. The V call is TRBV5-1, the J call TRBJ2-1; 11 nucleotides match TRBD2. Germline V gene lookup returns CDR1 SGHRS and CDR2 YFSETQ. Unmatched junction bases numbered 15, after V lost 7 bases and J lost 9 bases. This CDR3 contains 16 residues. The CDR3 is CASVRGSGGARSEQFF. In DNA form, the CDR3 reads TGCGCCAGCGTCCGGGGTAGCGGGGGGGCACGGAGTGAGCAGTTCTTC.

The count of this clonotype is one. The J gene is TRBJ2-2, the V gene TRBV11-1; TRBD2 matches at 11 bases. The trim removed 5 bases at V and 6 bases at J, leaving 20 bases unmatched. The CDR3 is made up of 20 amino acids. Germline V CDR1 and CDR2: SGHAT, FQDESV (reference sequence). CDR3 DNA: TGTGCCAGCAGCCCACCAACTCGAACTAGCGGGGGCCCTAACTCCGGGGAGCTGTTTTTT. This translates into CASSPPTRTSGGPNSGELFF.

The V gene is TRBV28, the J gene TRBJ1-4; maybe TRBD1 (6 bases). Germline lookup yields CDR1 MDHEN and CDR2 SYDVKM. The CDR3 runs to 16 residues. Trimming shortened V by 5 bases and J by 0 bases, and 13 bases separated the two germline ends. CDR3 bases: TGTGCCAGCAGTCTGACGGGGGCAGCAACTAATGAAAAACTGTTTTTT. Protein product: CASSLTGAATNEKLFF.

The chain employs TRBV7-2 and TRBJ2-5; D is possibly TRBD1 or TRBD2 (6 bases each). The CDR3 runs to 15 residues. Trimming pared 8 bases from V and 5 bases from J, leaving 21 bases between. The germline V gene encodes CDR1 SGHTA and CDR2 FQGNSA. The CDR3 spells CASREGGAGKETQYF. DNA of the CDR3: TGTGCCAGCCGTGAGGGGGGCGCGGGGAAGGAGACCCAGTACTTC. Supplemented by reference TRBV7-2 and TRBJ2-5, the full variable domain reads GAGVSQSPSNKVTEKGKDVELRCDPISGHTALYWYRQSLGQGLEFLIYFQGNSAPDKSGLPSDRFSAERTGGSVSTLTIQRTQQEDSAVYLCASREGGAGKETQYFGPGTRLLVL.

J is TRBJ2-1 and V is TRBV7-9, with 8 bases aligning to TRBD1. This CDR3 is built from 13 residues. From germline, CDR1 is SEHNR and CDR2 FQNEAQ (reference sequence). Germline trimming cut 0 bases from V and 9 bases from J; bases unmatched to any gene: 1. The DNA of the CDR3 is TGTGCCAGCAGCTTAGCTGACAGGGGTGAGCAGTTCTTC. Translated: CASSLADRGEQFF.

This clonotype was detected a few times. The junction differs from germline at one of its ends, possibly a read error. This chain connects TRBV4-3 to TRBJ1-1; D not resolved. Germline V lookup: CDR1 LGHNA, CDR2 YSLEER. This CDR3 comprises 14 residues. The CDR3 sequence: CASSQTTGNTEAFF. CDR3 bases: TGTGCCAGCAGCCAAACGACGGGGAACACTGAAGCTTTCTTT.

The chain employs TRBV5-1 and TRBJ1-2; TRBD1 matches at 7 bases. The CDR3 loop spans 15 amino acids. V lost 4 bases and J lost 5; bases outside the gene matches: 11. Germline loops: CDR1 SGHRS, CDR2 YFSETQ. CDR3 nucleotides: TGCGCCAGCAGCCCCGGACAGGAGCAGATTTATGGCTACACCTTC. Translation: CASSPGQEQIYGYTF.

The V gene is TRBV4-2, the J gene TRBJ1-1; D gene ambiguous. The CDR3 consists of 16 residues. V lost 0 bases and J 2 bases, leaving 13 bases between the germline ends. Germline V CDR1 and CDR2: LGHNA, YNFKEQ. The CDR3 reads CASSQEAALPNTEAFF. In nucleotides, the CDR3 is TGTGCCAGCAGCCAAGAGGCAGCCCTTCCAAACACTGAAGCTTTCTTT.

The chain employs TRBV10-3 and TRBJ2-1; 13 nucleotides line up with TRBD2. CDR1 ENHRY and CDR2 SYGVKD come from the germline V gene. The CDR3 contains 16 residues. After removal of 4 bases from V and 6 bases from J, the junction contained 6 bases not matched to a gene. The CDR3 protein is CAISGTSGGAVNEQFF. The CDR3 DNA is TGTGCCATCAGTGGTACTAGCGGGGGGGCCGTCAATGAGCAGTTCTTC.

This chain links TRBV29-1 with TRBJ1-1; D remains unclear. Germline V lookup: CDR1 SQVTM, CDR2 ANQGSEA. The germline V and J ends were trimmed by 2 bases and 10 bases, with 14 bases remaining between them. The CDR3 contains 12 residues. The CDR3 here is CSVERRPGGAFF. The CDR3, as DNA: TGCAGCGTTGAACGCCGCCCAGGAGGAGCTTTCTTT.

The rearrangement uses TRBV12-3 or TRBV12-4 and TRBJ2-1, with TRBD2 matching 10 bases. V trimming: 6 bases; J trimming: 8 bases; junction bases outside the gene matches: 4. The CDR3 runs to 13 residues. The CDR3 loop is CASRLAGLDEQFF. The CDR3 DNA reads TGTGCCAGCAGACTAGCGGGGTTGGATGAGCAGTTCTTC.

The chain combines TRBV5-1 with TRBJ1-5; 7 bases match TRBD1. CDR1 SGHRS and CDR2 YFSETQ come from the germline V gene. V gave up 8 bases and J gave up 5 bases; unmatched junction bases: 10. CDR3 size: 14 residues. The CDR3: CASRQGPRDQPQHF. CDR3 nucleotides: TGCGCCAGTCGACAGGGACCCCGCGATCAGCCCCAGCATTTT.

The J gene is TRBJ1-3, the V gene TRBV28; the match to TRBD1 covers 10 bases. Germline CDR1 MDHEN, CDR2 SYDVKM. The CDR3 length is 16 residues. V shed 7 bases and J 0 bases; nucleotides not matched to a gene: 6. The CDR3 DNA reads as TGTGCCAGCATAGCCCGGGACAGGGGCTCTGGAAACACCATATATTTT. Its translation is CASIARDRGSGNTIYF.

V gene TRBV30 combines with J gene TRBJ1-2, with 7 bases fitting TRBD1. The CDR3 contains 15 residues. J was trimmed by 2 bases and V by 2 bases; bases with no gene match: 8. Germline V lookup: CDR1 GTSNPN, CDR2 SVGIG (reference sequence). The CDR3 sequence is CAWSFRDSRNYGYTF. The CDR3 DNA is TGTGCCTGGAGTTTCCGGGACAGTCGGAACTATGGCTACACCTTC.

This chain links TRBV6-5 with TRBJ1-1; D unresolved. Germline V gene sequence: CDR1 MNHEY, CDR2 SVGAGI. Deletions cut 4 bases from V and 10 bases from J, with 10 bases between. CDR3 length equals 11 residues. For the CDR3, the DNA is TGTGCCAGCAGTTCAGGCCGGGGAGCTTTCTTT. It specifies CASSSGRGAFF.

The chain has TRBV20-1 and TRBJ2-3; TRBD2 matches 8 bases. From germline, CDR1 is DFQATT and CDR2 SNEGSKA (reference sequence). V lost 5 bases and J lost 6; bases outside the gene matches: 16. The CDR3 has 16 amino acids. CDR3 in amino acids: CSAPWGSGGRGDTQYF. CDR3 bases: TGCAGTGCTCCCTGGGGGAGCGGGGGAAGAGGGGATACGCAGTATTTT.

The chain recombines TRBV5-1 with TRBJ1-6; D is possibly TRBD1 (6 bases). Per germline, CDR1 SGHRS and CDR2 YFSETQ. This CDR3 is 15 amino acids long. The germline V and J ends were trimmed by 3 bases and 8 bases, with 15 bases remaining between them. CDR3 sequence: CASSSEAGDHSPLHF. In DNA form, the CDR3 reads TGCGCCAGCAGCTCTGAGGCAGGGGATCATTCACCCCTCCACTTT.

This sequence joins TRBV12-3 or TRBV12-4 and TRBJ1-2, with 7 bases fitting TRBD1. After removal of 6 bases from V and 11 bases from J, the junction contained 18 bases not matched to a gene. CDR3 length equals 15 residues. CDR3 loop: CASSFTMRDSWGYTF. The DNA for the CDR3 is TGTGCCAGCAGCTTCACGATGAGGGACAGTTGGGGGTACACCTTC.

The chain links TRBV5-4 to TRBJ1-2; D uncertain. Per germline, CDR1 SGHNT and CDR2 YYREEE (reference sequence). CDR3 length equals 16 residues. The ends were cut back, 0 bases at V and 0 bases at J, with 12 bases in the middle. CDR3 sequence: CASSLANQASNYGYTF. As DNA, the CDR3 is TGTGCCAGCAGCTTGGCCAATCAGGCCTCTAACTATGGCTACACCTTC. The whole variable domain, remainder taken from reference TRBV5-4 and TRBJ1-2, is ETGVTQSPTHLIKTRGQQVTLRCSSQSGHNTVSWYQQALGQGPQFIFQYYREEENGRGNFPPRFSGLQFPNYSSELNVNALELDDSALYLCASSLANQASNYGYTFGSGTRLTVV.

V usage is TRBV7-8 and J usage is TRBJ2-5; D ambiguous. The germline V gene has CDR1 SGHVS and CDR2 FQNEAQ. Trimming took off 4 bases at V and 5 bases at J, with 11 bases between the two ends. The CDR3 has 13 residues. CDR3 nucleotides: TGTGCCAGCAGCTCCAACCGAATGGAGACCCAGTACTTC. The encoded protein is CASSSNRMETQYF.